The rows below give T cell receptor beta chains drawn from one sample of a study of CD8+CD57+ T cells in acquired aplastic anemia. TCRdb reprocessed the reads via MiXCR and lists one record per CDR3 protein. Of fewer than 200,000 distinct CDR3 sequences in the sample, roughly 50% are singletons; the top ten hold 1.8%. The sequenced material came from sorted CD4+, CD8+, or CD8+CD57+ T cells (not recorded which) from PBMCs. These receptors all come from a human donor with aplastic anemia. Both conserved end residues are part of each CDR3. Each record gives: V gene, clone size, D gene, J gene, CDR3 DNA, CDR3 protein. A D gene is named only where the DNA matches it firmly. A clone size is listed for some rows: how often the clone was seen (once, few, many), or a class if it is expanded.

TRBV19	once	NA	TRBJ1-2	TGTGCCAGCGCCCTCGGGACCGCCTATGGCTACACCTTC	CASALGTAYGYTF
TRBV2	few	NA	TRBJ1-1	TGTGCCAGCAGTGAAAAGGCTCGGGGCTGGGACACTGAAGCTTTCTTT	CASSEKARGWDTEAFF
TRBV19	few	NA	TRBJ1-1	TGTGCCAGTAGTATAGCACCAGGACTCACTGAAGCTTTCTTT	CASSIAPGLTEAFF
TRBV2	NA	TRBD1	TRBJ2-7	TGTGCCAGCAGCGAAGGACAGGGCCTATCCTACGAGCAGTACTTC	CASSEGQGLSYEQYF
TRBV7-2	many	TRBD1	TRBJ2-2	TGTGCCCAGGACAGGGGGACTGGCACCGGGGAGCTGTTTTTT	CAQDRGTGTGELFF
TRBV19	NA	NA	TRBJ2-7	TGTGCCAGTAGTATTGAAGGCGAGCAGTACTTC	CASSIEGEQYF
TRBV29-1	NA	NA	TRBJ2-2	TGCAGCGGGGGAAGGGACACCGGGGAGCTGTTTTTT	CSGGRDTGELFF
TRBV11-3	many	NA	TRBJ2-3	TGTGCCAGCAGCTTCAGGGGAACGAACACAGATACGCAGTATTTT	CASSFRGTNTDTQYF
TRBV25-1	once	NA	TRBJ2-7	TGTGCCAGCAGTGAATATGAGGCACGATTCTATTACGAGCAGTACTTC	CASSEYEARFYYEQYF
TRBV10-3	NA	TRBD1	TRBJ1-2	TGTGCCATCAGTGAGAGGGACAGAGACTATGGCTACACCTTC	CAISERDRDYGYTF
TRBV20-1	NA	NA	TRBJ2-1	TGCAGTGCTAGACGGGACACCAATAAGCAGTTCTTC	CSARRDTNKQFF
TRBV7-6	NA	TRBD2	TRBJ2-2	TGTGCCAGCAGCATAGCGGGTACGAACACCGGGGAGCTGTTTTTT	CASSIAGTNTGELFF
TRBV7-9	NA	TRBD2	TRBJ2-7	TGTGCCAGTACAGATCCGGGACTAGGTGTGGCCGAGCAGTACTTC	CASTDPGLGVAEQYF
TRBV4-2	NA	NA	TRBJ1-3	TGTGCCAGCAGCCAAGAGCCAGGACCCCCTCCTGGAAACACCATATATTTT	CASSQEPGPPPGNTIYF
TRBV7-9	NA	TRBD2	TRBJ2-5	TGTGCCAGCAGCACCGGGACTAGCGAAGAGACCCAGTACTTC	CASSTGTSEETQYF
TRBV20-1	many	NA	TRBJ2-3	TGCAGTGCTAGAGGGGACACAGATACGCAGTATTTT	CSARGDTDTQYF
TRBV10-3	NA	TRBD1	TRBJ2-5	TGTGCCATCAGGTGGTCCCGGACAGGGGGCTGTGAGAGAGAGACCCAGTACTTC	CAIRWSRTGGCERETQYF
TRBV20-1	many	NA	TRBJ1-5	TGCAGTGCTAGAGATTTGATGGGGGAGAGGGTGCCCCAGCATTTT	CSARDLMGERVPQHF
TRBV7-9	NA	NA	TRBJ1-1	TGTGCCAGCAGCCCCCGACCGGACACTGAAGCTTTCTTT	CASSPRPDTEAFF
TRBV9	many	NA	TRBJ1-2	TGTGCCAGCAGCGTTGAGACAGGCGGCTACACCTTC	CASSVETGGYTF
TRBV20-1	many	TRBD2	TRBJ2-7	TGCAGTGCTTTAACGGCTAGCGGGATCTACGAGCAGTACTTC	CSALTASGIYEQYF
TRBV7-9	NA	NA	TRBJ2-7	TGTGCCAGCAGCCCCAGGGGCCACGAGCAGTACTTC	CASSPRGHEQYF
TRBV20-1	NA	TRBD2	TRBJ2-1	TGCAGTGCTAGCCCCGGACTAGCGGGGGGTAATGAGCAGTTCTTC	CSASPGLAGGNEQFF
TRBV19	NA	TRBD1	TRBJ2-3	TGTGCCAGTAGTACGGACAGGGGGCTGGCCACAGATACGCAGTATTTT	CASSTDRGLATDTQYF
TRBV19	NA	TRBD1	TRBJ2-5	TGTGCCAGTAGTATGGGACAGGGTTGGGAGACCCAGTACTTC	CASSMGQGWETQYF
TRBV3-1	NA	NA	TRBJ1-3	TGTGCCAGCAGCCCTACCCAGAGCTCTGGAAACACCATATATTTT	CASSPTQSSGNTIYF
TRBV15	NA	TRBD2	TRBJ2-1	TGTGCCACCAACCCGAGGAGCGGGGCCTACAATGAGCAGTTCTTC	CATNPRSGAYNEQFF
TRBV18	few	NA	TRBJ2-5	TGTGCCAGCTCTCCGCAACTGGGGGGTAACCAAGAGACCCAGTACTTC	CASSPQLGGNQETQYF
TRBV25-1	many	TRBD1	TRBJ1-1	TGTGCCAGCAGGGCGAACAGGGGACGGAGGAACACTGAAGCTTTCTTT	CASRANRGRRNTEAFF
TRBV6-4	NA	NA	TRBJ2-5	TGTGCCAGCAGTGACTCGATTAGTGGGCCCCAGTACTTC	CASSDSISGPQYF
TRBV7-8	few	TRBD1	TRBJ1-2	TGTGCCAGCAGCTTAGAGGGGGACAGGGGACTTAGTGGCTACACCTTC	CASSLEGDRGLSGYTF
TRBV29-1	NA	NA	TRBJ2-7	TGCAGCGTTGAAGTGATGGGGGCCGGAGACGAGCAGTACTTC	CSVEVMGAGDEQYF
TRBV15	NA	NA	TRBJ2-7	TGTGCCACCAGCAGCTGGCAGGGTTCCTACGAGCAGTACTTC	CATSSWQGSYEQYF